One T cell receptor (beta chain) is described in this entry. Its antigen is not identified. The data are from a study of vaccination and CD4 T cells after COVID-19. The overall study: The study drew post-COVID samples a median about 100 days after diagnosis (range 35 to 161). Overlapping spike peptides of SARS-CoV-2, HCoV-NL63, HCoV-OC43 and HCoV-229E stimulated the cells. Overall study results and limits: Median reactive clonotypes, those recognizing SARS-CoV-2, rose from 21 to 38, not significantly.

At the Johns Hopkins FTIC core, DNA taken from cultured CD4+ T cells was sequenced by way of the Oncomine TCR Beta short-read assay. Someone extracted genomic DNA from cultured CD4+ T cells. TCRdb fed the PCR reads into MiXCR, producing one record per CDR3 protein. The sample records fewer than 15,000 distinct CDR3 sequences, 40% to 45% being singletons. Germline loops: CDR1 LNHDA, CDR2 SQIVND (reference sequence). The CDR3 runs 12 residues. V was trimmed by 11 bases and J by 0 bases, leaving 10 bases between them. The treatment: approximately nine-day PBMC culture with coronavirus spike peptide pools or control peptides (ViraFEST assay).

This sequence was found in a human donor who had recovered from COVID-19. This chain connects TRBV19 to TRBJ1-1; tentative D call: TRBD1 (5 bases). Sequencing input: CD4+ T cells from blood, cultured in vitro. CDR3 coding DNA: TGTGCCGTGCAGGGAGTGAACACTGAAGCTTTCTTT. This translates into CAVQGVNTEAFF. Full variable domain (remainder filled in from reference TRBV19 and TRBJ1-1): DGGITQSPKYLFRKEGQNVTLSCEQNLNHDAMYWYRQDPGQGLRLIYYSQIVNDFQKGDIAEGYSVSREKKESFPLTVTSAQKNPTAFYLCAVQGVNTEAFFGQGTRLTVV.